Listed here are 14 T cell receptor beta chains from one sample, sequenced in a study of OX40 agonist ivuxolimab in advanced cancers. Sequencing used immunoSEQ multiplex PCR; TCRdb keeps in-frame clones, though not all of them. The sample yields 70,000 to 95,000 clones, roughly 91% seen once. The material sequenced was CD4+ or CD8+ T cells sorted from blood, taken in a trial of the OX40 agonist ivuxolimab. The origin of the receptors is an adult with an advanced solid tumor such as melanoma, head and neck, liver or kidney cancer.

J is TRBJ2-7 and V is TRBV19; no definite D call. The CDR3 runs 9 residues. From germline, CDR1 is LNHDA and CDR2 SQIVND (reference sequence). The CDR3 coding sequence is TGTGCAGGGCGATACGAGCAGTACTTC. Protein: CAGRYEQYF. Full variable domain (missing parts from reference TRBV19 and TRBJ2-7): DGGITQSPKYLFRKEGQNVTLSCEQNLNHDAMYWYRQDPGQGLRLIYYSQIVNDFQKGDIAEGYSVSREKKESFPLTVTSAQKNPTAFYLCAGRYEQYFGPGTRLTVT.

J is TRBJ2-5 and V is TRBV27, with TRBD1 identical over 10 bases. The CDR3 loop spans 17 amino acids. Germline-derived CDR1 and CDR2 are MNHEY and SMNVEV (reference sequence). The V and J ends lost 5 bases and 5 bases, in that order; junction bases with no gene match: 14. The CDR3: CASSEPGQGRSTETQYF. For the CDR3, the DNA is TGTGCCAGCAGTGAGCCGGGACAGGGGCGTAGTACGGAGACCCAGTACTTC.

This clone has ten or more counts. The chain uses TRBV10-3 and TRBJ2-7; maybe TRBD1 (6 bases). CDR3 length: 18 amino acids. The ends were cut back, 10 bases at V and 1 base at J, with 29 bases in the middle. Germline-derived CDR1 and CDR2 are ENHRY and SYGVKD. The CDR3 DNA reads TGTGCCACCGTTAATGCACTCAGATCGGACAGATTTTCCTACGAGCAGTACTTC. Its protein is CATVNALRSDRFSYEQYF.

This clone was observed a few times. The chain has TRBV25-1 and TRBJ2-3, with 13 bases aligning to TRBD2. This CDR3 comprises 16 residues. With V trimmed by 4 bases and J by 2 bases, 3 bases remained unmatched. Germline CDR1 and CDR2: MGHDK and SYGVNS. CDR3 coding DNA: TGTGCCAGCAGTGGACTAGCGGGAGGAACCACAGATACGCAGTATTTT. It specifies CASSGLAGGTTDTQYF.

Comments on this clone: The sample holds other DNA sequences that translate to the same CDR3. Here the CDR3 reads CASSPYNTEAFF. The DNA for the CDR3 is TGTGCCAGCTCACCTTACAACACTGAAGCTTTCTTT. This chain joins TRBV18 and TRBJ1-1; D remains ambiguous. The germline V gene has CDR1 KGHSH and CDR2 LQKENI. The CDR3 has 12 residues. Deletions cut 3 bases from V and 2 bases from J, with 4 bases between.

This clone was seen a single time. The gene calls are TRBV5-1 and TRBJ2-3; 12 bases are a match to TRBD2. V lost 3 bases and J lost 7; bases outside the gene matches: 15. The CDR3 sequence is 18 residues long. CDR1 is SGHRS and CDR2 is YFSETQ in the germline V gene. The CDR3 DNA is TGCGCCAGCAGCTACACGGCGGCTAGCGGGAGGGAATCGAATACGCAGTATTTT. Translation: CASSYTAASGRESNTQYF.

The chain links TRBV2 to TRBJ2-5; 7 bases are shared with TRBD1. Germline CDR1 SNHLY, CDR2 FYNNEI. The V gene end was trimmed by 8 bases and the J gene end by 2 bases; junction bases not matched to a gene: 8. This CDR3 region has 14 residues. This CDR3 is CASLQGLGQETQYF. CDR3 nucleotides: TGTGCCAGCTTACAGGGGCTGGGGCAAGAGACCCAGTACTTC.

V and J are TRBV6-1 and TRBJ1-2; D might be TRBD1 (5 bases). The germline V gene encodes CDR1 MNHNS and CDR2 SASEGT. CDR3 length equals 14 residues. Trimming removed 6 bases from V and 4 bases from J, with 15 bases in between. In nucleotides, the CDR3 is TGTGCCAGCAGCGCGGATTATGACAGCTATGGCTACACCTTC. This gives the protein CASSADYDSYGYTF.

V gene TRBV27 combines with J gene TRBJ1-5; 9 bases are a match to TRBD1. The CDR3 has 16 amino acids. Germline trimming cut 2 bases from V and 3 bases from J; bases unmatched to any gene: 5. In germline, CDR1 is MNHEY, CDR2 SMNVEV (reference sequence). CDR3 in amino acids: CASSLVGQGTNQPQHF. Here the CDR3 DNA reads TGTGCCAGCAGTTTAGTGGGACAGGGTACCAATCAGCCCCAGCATTTT.

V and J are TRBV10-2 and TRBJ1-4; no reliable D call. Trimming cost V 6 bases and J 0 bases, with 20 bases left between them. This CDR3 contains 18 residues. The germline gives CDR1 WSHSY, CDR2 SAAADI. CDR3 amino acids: CASRDGLGGRATNEKLFF. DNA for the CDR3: TGCGCCAGCAGGGACGGACTCGGAGGCCGTGCAACTAATGAAAAACTGTTTTTT.

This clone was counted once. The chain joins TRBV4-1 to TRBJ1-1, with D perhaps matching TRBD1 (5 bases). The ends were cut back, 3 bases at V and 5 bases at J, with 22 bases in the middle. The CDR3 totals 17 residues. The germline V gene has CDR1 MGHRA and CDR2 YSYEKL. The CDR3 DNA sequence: TGCGCCAGCAGCCATATTGGGGGGATCGGGTTTGGAACTGAAGCTTTCTTT. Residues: CASSHIGGIGFGTEAFF.

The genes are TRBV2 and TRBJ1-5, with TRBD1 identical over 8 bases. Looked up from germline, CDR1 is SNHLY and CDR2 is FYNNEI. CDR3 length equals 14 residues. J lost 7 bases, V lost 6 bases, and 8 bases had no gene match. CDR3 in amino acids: CASRGSGGRQPQHF. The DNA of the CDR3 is TGTGCCAGCAGAGGCTCAGGGGGCAGGCAGCCCCAGCATTTT.

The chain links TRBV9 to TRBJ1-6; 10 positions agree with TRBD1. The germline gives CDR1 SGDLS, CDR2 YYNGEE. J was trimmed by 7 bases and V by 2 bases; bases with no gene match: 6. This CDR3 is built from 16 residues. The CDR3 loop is CASSVGDRGRNSPLHF. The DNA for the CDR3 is TGTGCCAGCAGCGTGGGAGACAGGGGGCGGAATTCACCCCTCCACTTT.

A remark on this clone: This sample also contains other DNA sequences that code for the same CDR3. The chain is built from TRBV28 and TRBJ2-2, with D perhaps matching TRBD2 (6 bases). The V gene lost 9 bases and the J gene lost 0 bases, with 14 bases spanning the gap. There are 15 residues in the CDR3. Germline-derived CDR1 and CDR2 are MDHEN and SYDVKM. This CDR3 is CASSLGLPNTGELFF. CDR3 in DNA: TGTGCCAGTAGCCTGGGACTGCCGAACACCGGGGAGCTGTTTTTT.